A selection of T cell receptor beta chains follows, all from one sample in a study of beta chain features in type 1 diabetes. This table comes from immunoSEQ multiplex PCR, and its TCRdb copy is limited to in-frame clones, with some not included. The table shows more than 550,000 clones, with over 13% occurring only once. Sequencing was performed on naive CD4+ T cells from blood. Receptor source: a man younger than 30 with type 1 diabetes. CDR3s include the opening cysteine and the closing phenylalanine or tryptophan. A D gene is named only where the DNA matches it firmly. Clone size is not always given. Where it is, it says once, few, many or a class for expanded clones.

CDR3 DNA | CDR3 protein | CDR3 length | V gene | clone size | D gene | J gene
TGTGCCAGTAGTCCAAGTTCCGGACTAGCGGGGACCTACAATGAGCAGTTCTTC | CASSPSSGLAGTYNEQFF | 18 | TRBV19 | NA | TRBD2 | TRBJ2-1
TGTGCCAGCAGCCATAACAGGGGGCTTAACAATCAGCCCCAGCATTTT | CASSHNRGLNNQPQHF | 16 | TRBV7-9 | NA | TRBD1 | TRBJ1-5
TGTGCCAGCAGGCGGGAGTACGAGCAGTACTTC | CASRREYEQYF | 11 | TRBV6-6 | NA | TRBD2 | TRBJ2-7
TGTGCCACCAGTAGCGGACAGTATGGCTACACCTTC | CATSSGQYGYTF | 12 | TRBV11-2 | few | NA | TRBJ1-2
TGTGCCAGCAGCCAAGAGAGGGTTACTGAAGCTTTCTTT | CASSQERVTEAFF | 13 | TRBV14 | NA | NA | TRBJ1-1
TGTGCCAGCAGCCCCCACCGGGACGTGAGCTATCAGCCCCAGCATTTT | CASSPHRDVSYQPQHF | 16 | TRBV9 | NA | NA | TRBJ1-5
TGTGCCATCTCGTCCGAGGTCGAGCAGTACTTC | CAISSEVEQYF | 11 | TRBV10-3 | few | NA | TRBJ2-7
TGTGCCAGCAGTGGGACTAGCGGGAGCTACGAGCAGTACTTC | CASSGTSGSYEQYF | 14 | TRBV6-5 | few | TRBD2 | TRBJ2-7
TGCGCCAGCAGTGATCGGCAGGGCTACAATGAGCAGTTCTTC | CASSDRQGYNEQFF | 14 | TRBV10-1 | NA | NA | TRBJ2-1
TGTGCCTCCACCCCCAGGAGCGGACAAGAGACCCAGTACTTC | CASTPRSGQETQYF | 14 | TRBV11-2 | few | NA | TRBJ2-5
TGTGCCAGCAGCAAATGGTGGTACTCGAACACAGATACGCAGTATTTT | CASSKWWYSNTDTQYF | 16 | TRBV21-1 | NA | NA | TRBJ2-3
TGTGCCAGCAGCCAAGACAGGGGAGTAGGAGGCTACACCTTC | CASSQDRGVGGYTF | 14 | TRBV6-5 | few | TRBD1 | TRBJ1-2
TGTGCCAGCAGTCCAACCGGGACTAGCGGTGGACCCTACGAGCAGTACTTC | CASSPTGTSGGPYEQYF | 17 | TRBV5-4 | NA | TRBD2 | TRBJ2-7
TGTGCCAGCAGCGTTCATGTACAGGGGGCGGGGAGTGAGCAGTTCTTC | CASSVHVQGAGSEQFF | 16 | TRBV28 | NA | TRBD1 | TRBJ2-1
TGTGCCAGCAGTTCCGATACGCGCGAGCAGTACTTC | CASSSDTREQYF | 12 | TRBV28 | few | NA | TRBJ2-7
TGTGCCAGCAGCTCTCTCCGACTAGCTCCCGACGAGCAGTACTTC | CASSSLRLAPDEQYF | 15 | TRBV13 | few | TRBD2 | TRBJ2-7
TGTGCCAGCAGCCGGGACAGGGCCCTCTACGAGCAGTACTTC | CASSRDRALYEQYF | 14 | TRBV9 | NA | TRBD1 | TRBJ2-7
TGTGCCAGCAGTGCCCAAGGGGTTTCACCCCTCCACTTT | CASSAQGVSPLHF | 13 | TRBV28 | NA | NA | TRBJ1-6
TGTGCCAGCAGCATGGAGGGACAGGGCTTCACCGGGGAGCTGTTTTTT | CASSMEGQGFTGELFF | 16 | TRBV5-6 | few | TRBD1 | TRBJ2-2
TGTGCCTGGACCCCCCAAGTAACCGGGGAGCTGTTTTTT | CAWTPQVTGELFF | 13 | TRBV30 | once | NA | TRBJ2-2
TGTGCCAGCAGTCCGCGACGGAATGAAAAACTGTTTTTT | CASSPRRNEKLFF | 13 | TRBV27 | NA | NA | TRBJ1-4
TGTGCCAGCAGTGAGGGGGGCTACACCTTC | CASSEGGYTF | 10 | TRBV2 | few | NA | TRBJ1-2
TGTGCTAGCAGCTTAGGTAACAGGCCTACAAAAAACTCCTACAATGAGCAGTTCTTC | CASSLGNRPTKNSYNEQFF | 19 | TRBV7-7 | NA | NA | TRBJ2-1
TGTGCCACCAGCAGTCCCAAGGGGGCACAGTTATACGAGCAGTACTTC | CATSSPKGAQLYEQYF | 16 | TRBV15 | few | TRBD1 | TRBJ2-7
TGTGCCAGCAGAACCCTCGGAGGGACAGGGGCCGGGGAGCTGTTTTTT | CASRTLGGTGAGELFF | 16 | TRBV6-6 | NA | TRBD1 | TRBJ2-2
TGTGCCAGCAGCTTGGACACTACCGACGAGCAGTACTTC | CASSLDTTDEQYF | 13 | TRBV5-6 | few | NA | TRBJ2-7
TGTGCCAGCAGCTTAGTGGGTGGAGAGACCCAGTACTTC | CASSLVGGETQYF | 13 | TRBV7-6 | few | NA | TRBJ2-5
TGTGCCAGCAGCCAAGACCAAGCGGGGGATCGCACAGATACGCAGTATTTT | CASSQDQAGDRTDTQYF | 17 | TRBV4-2 | few | TRBD2 | TRBJ2-3
TGTGCCTCCCGTCGGCCCAGCTCCTACGAGCAGTACTTC | CASRRPSSYEQYF | 13 | TRBV30 | NA | NA | TRBJ2-7
TGCAGCGTTAGGACTCACCGCAATGAGCAGTTCTTC | CSVRTHRNEQFF | 12 | TRBV29-1 | few | NA | TRBJ2-1
TGTGCCTGGAGCTTCCGGGGGTTAAGCAATCAGCCCCAGCATTTT | CAWSFRGLSNQPQHF | 15 | TRBV30 | NA | NA | TRBJ1-5
TGTGCCAGCAGCTTCAGCCGACTGGTTAGCACAGATACGCAGTATTTT | CASSFSRLVSTDTQYF | 16 | TRBV7-9 | NA | NA | TRBJ2-3
TGTGCCAGCAGCCAGGGTTACAATGAGCAGTTCTTC | CASSQGYNEQFF | 12 | TRBV14 | NA | NA | TRBJ2-1
TGTGCCAGCAGCCTAATTAATGAAAAACTGTTTTTT | CASSLINEKLFF | 12 | TRBV7-2 | few | NA | TRBJ1-4
TGTGCTGTGAGGGAGAACACCGGGGAGCTGTTTTTT | CAVRENTGELFF | 12 | TRBV30 | few | NA | TRBJ2-2
TGTGCCAGCAGCCCCCGGTCCTACGAGCAGTACTTC | CASSPRSYEQYF | 12 | TRBV6-5 | NA | NA | TRBJ2-7
TGTGCCAGCAGTCAGGGAGACTTCGCTAGCAATCAGCCCCAGCATTTT | CASSQGDFASNQPQHF | 16 | TRBV25-1 | NA | NA | TRBJ1-5
TGTGCCAGCAGCTTAGCGCTTGGGACAGGGGGCCGGGATACGCAGTATTTT | CASSLALGTGGRDTQYF | 17 | TRBV7-6 | NA | TRBD1 | TRBJ2-3
TGTGCCAGCAGCCCACAGGGGACTTCAGATACGCAGTATTTT | CASSPQGTSDTQYF | 14 | TRBV2 | few | NA | TRBJ2-3
TGTGCCAGCAGTACGGCCGCCGGGACAGGAAACTATGGCTACACCTTC | CASSTAAGTGNYGYTF | 16 | TRBV25-1 | NA | TRBD1 | TRBJ1-2
TGTGCCAGCAGCCCTTGGGGGGGAAAGTACCAAGAGACCCAGTACTTC | CASSPWGGKYQETQYF | 16 | TRBV6-6 | NA | TRBD2 | TRBJ2-5
TGTGCCAGCAGCGTGATGGAGCGGGCGTACTATGGCTACACCTTC | CASSVMERAYYGYTF | 15 | TRBV9 | NA | NA | TRBJ1-2
TGTGCCTGGAGGGCCGTCGGGGGGCGCAATCAGCCCCAGCATTTT | CAWRAVGGRNQPQHF | 15 | TRBV30 | few | NA | TRBJ1-5
TGTGCCAGCTCCTTCGGTGAGCAGTTCTTC | CASSFGEQFF | 10 | TRBV6-6 | NA | NA | TRBJ2-1
TGTGCCAGCAGAAGGGGTAGCGCTGAAAAACTGTTTTTT | CASRRGSAEKLFF | 13 | TRBV28 | few | NA | TRBJ1-4
TGTGCCATCAGTCCCGCTAGCGGGGGGTACAATGAGCAGTTCTTC | CAISPASGGYNEQFF | 15 | TRBV10-3 | NA | TRBD2 | TRBJ2-1
TGTGCCACCAGCAGGGACAGGTCGTATGGCTACACCTTC | CATSRDRSYGYTF | 13 | TRBV15 | few | TRBD1 | TRBJ1-2
TGTGCCAGCCGTAGCGGTGGAGATGAGCAGTTCTTC | CASRSGGDEQFF | 12 | TRBV2 | NA | NA | TRBJ2-1
TGTGCCAGCAGCCCCCGGGCGGGGCAAGAGACCCAGTACTTC | CASSPRAGQETQYF | 14 | TRBV9 | few | NA | TRBJ2-5
TGTGCCTGGAGGTATCCCGGCGTAAGACACACTGAAGCTTTCTTT | CAWRYPGVRHTEAFF | 15 | TRBV30 | NA | NA | TRBJ1-1
TGTGCCAGCACCCCTCGTAGGGACAGGGGGCTCAGTTACAATGAGCAGTTCTTC | CASTPRRDRGLSYNEQFF | 18 | TRBV5-6 | NA | TRBD1 | TRBJ2-1
TGTGCCAGCAGTTATCTAGCGGGAGGGCCCTACGAGCAGTACTTC | CASSYLAGGPYEQYF | 15 | TRBV6-4 | NA | TRBD2 | TRBJ2-7
TGTGCCAGCAGAATCCGACAGGGGGATCAGCCCCAGCATTTT | CASRIRQGDQPQHF | 14 | TRBV27 | NA | TRBD1 | TRBJ1-5
TGTGCCAGCAGCCCCTCCGCCATCACCGGACGAAGGGGCTACACCTTC | CASSPSAITGRRGYTF | 16 | TRBV7-9 | NA | NA | TRBJ1-2
TGTGCCAGCAGCCCGGACACGGGGTCCCTGTATGGCTACACCTTC | CASSPDTGSLYGYTF | 15 | TRBV14 | NA | NA | TRBJ1-2